These T cell receptor beta chains were read from a single sample in a study of T cell responses to AZD1222 COVID-19 vaccine. This table comes from immunoSEQ multiplex PCR, and its TCRdb copy is limited to in-frame clones, with some not included. The sample comprises 75,000 to 90,000 clones, approximately 90% of which are singletons, and 25% to 30% rests with the top ten. The sequences come from peripheral blood, collected 28 days after the second AZD1222 dose. These receptors came from an adult who received the AZD1222 COVID-19 vaccine. CDR3s include the opening cysteine and the closing phenylalanine or tryptophan. The D gene is left open where the match is weak. Clone size is not always given. Where it is, it says once, few, many or a class for expanded clones.

j_call clone_size v_call d_call cdr3_nt cdr3_aa
TRBJ2-1 NA TRBV5-1 TRBD2 TGCGCCAGCAGCTTACAGGGACTAGCGGCCTACAATGAGCAGTTCTTC CASSLQGLAAYNEQFF
TRBJ1-2 NA TRBV6-1 TRBD1 TGTGCCAGCAGTGATCCACGACAGGGATTTCATGGCTACACCTTC CASSDPRQGFHGYTF
TRBJ1-5 NA TRBV12-3/TRBV12-4 NA TGTGCCAGCAGTTTGGGGGATCAGCCCCAGCATTTT CASSLGDQPQHF
TRBJ1-6 NA TRBV11-2 NA TGTGCCAGCAGCTTAGTCGGCAGGGGCAATTCACCCCTCCACTTT CASSLVGRGNSPLHF
TRBJ1-1 few TRBV11-3 NA TGTGCCAGCAGCTTAAACGGGTACAGTAAAGCTTTCTTT CASSLNGYSKAFF
TRBJ1-6 once TRBV5-1 NA TGCGCCAGCAGCTTGGGTGTTGATAGTTCACCCCTCCACTTT CASSLGVDSSPLHF
TRBJ2-2 NA TRBV7-8 TRBD1 TGTGCCAGCAGCAATTCCGGGACAGGGTACCCGGGGGAGCTGTTTTTT CASSNSGTGYPGELFF
TRBJ1-2 NA TRBV29-1 TRBD1 TGCAGCGTGGGCCGGGACAGGGATTTTGGTGGCTACACCTTC CSVGRDRDFGGYTF
TRBJ2-1 NA TRBV5-1 NA TGCGCCAGCAAGGCGGTCACCTACAATGAGCAGTTCTTC CASKAVTYNEQFF
TRBJ1-4 NA TRBV11-2 NA TGTGCCAGCAGCTTAGGGGGGGCTGAAAAACTGTTTTTT CASSLGGAEKLFF
TRBJ1-5 NA TRBV5-1 TRBD1 TGCGCCAGCAGCTTTATGACAGGGGATCAGCCCCAGCATTTT CASSFMTGDQPQHF
TRBJ1-5 once TRBV28 TRBD1 TGTGCCAGCAGGAGGGACAGAAGCAATCAGCCCCAGCATTTT CASRRDRSNQPQHF
TRBJ2-7 NA TRBV4-3 NA TGCGCCAGCAGCCAAGATTGGACGGGCGAGCAGTACTTC CASSQDWTGEQYF
TRBJ1-5 NA TRBV4-1 NA TGCGCCAGCAGCCAAGAGCCCCGAGGGAGCAATCAGCCCCAGCATTTT CASSQEPRGSNQPQHF
TRBJ2-3 NA TRBV2 TRBD2 TGTGCCAGCAGATTAGAGGCGGGAGTAAAGACAGATACGCAGTATTTT CASRLEAGVKTDTQYF
TRBJ2-5 NA TRBV9 NA TGTGCCAGCAGCCCCCGGACTGCTGTGGGAGAGACCCAGTACTTC CASSPRTAVGETQYF
TRBJ2-3 NA TRBV24-1 NA TGTGCCACCAGTGATCCTGGCACAGATACGCAGTATTTT CATSDPGTDTQYF
TRBJ1-1 NA TRBV27 TRBD1 TGTGCCAGCAGTTTATGGCCAGGGGGCGAGTCCACTGAAGCTTTCTTT CASSLWPGGESTEAFF
TRBJ2-2 NA TRBV12-5 TRBD1 TGTGCTAGTGGTTTTCTGGGACAGGGGGCCGGGGAGCTGTTTTTT CASGFLGQGAGELFF
TRBJ1-1 NA TRBV7-2 NA TGTGCCAGCAGCTCATCTGGGGGGTTCTTCACGGAAGCTTTCTTT CASSSSGGFFTEAFF
TRBJ2-3 NA TRBV29-1 NA TGCAGCGTTGAAGCTTTATGGCGGGGTTACACAGATACGCAGTATTTT CSVEALWRGYTDTQYF
TRBJ1-2 NA TRBV5-1 NA TGCGCCATCCCCTTTTGGGGCGGCTACACCTTC CAIPFWGGYTF
TRBJ2-5 once TRBV4-2 NA TGTGCCAGCAGCCAAGATCGGGGGCAAGAGACCCAGTACTTC CASSQDRGQETQYF
TRBJ2-7 NA TRBV27 NA TGTGCCAGCAGTTTAAGACTTTACCCCTACGAGCAGTACTTC CASSLRLYPYEQYF
TRBJ1-6 NA TRBV9 NA TGTGCCAGCAGCCCCGGAGGGGGGTTCCGTGGTTCACCCCTCCACTTT CASSPGGGFRGSPLHF
TRBJ2-7 NA TRBV11-2 TRBD2 TGTGCCAGCAGCGCCCTAGCGGGAGGGATTTACGAGCAGTACTTC CASSALAGGIYEQYF
TRBJ1-6 few TRBV7-9 TRBD1 TGTGCCAGCAGCTCCGGGACAGGGACCCGTACGGGTTCACCCCTCCACTTT CASSSGTGTRTGSPLHF
TRBJ1-2 NA TRBV5-6 NA TGTGCCAGCAGCTTTGGTCGGAGATACAGCTATGGCTACACCTTC CASSFGRRYSYGYTF
TRBJ1-1 once TRBV14 NA TGTGCCAGCGCGGAGCAGCCGAACACTGAAGCTTTCTTT CASAEQPNTEAFF
TRBJ2-2 NA TRBV7-2 TRBD2 TGTGCCAGCAGCTTAGCTTGGGGGACTAGCGGGAGGGCCCCGAACACCGGGGAGCTGTTTTTT CASSLAWGTSGRAPNTGELFF
TRBJ2-7 once TRBV19 TRBD1 TGTGCCAGTAATGGGACAGAGTACGAGCAGTACTTC CASNGTEYEQYF
TRBJ2-7 NA TRBV20-1 NA TGCAGTGCTAGTGTCACTAGCTCCTACGAGCAGTACTTC CSASVTSSYEQYF
TRBJ2-1 once TRBV5-1 TRBD1 TGCGCCAGCAGCTACAGGACAGGCCCAAATGAGCAGTTCTTC CASSYRTGPNEQFF
TRBJ1-5 NA TRBV18 NA TGTGCCAGCTCACCAAGTTTCGGAAGCGTACTTAGCAATCAGCCCCAGCATTTT CASSPSFGSVLSNQPQHF
TRBJ2-1 NA TRBV29-1 TRBD1 TGCAGCGCCTTAGAGGGGGCCTATGAGCAGTTCTTC CSALEGAYEQFF
TRBJ2-1 NA TRBV30 TRBD2 TGTGCCTGGAGTGGGACTAGCGGGAGCCCGCATGAGCAGTTCTTC CAWSGTSGSPHEQFF
TRBJ1-1 NA TRBV28 NA TGTGCCAGCAGAATGGGGGGACGAGCTTTCTTT CASRMGGRAFF
TRBJ1-4 NA TRBV5-1 NA TGCGCCAGCAGCTTTTGGGGCAGGGGTGATGAAAAACTGTTTTTT CASSFWGRGDEKLFF
TRBJ1-1 NA TRBV7-9 TRBD1 TGTGCCAGCAGCAACTCCGGGACAGGGGACGGAGCTTTCTTT CASSNSGTGDGAFF
TRBJ2-3 NA TRBV19 TRBD2 TGTGCCAGTAGTGGGGGTAGCGGGAGGGCCACAGATACGCAGTATTTT CASSGGSGRATDTQYF
TRBJ2-3 NA TRBV2 NA TGTGCCAGCCGGGAATTTGAGCAAGCAGATACGCAGTATTTT CASREFEQADTQYF